Following are 24 T cell receptor beta chains from one sample sequenced in a study of human T cells and chemical hapten exposure. As for time point: pre-sensitization, week 0. Noted treatment: therapeutic diphenylcyclopropenone sensitization with weekly scalp DPC. TCRdb reanalysed the RACE reads using MiXCR and keeps one entry per CDR3 protein. The table shows more than 250,000 distinct CDR3 sequences, with approximately 8.6% occurring only once. Source: whole blood, taken in connection with sensitization to the hapten diphenylcyclopropenone (DPC). The receptors derive from a woman aged 40 to 49 with alopecia areata. Some clones in this sample may be carry-over from other donors' samples.

In this sample, this clonotype turned up a few times. This chain joins TRBV7-9 and TRBJ2-1; no clear D. This CDR3 region has 13 residues. Looked up from germline, CDR1 is SEHNR and CDR2 is FQNEAQ (reference sequence). The V end lost 3 bases, the J end lost 5 bases, and 8 bases lay between the germline ends. The CDR3 sequence: CASSFPPHNEQFF. The CDR3, as DNA: TGTGCCAGCAGCTTCCCGCCCCACAATGAGCAGTTCTTC.

This clonotype was seen at least ten times. The rearrangement uses TRBV20-1 and TRBJ2-2; possibly TRBD2 for D (5 bases). V was shortened by 5 bases and J by 0 bases, with 10 bases between the two germline ends. Germline CDR1 DFQATT, CDR2 SNEGSKA (reference sequence). The CDR3 consists of 14 residues. CDR3 nucleotides: TGCAGTGCTCCTGACTATACGAACACCGGGGAGCTGTTTTTT. Its translation: CSAPDYTNTGELFF.

This clonotype was observed a handful of times. The chain combines TRBV5-1 with TRBJ2-2, with a tentative D call TRBD2 (6 bases). Germline CDR1 reads SGHRS; CDR2 reads YFSETQ. This CDR3 has 13 amino acids. V was trimmed by 2 bases and J by 6 bases, leaving 8 bases between them. The CDR3 nucleotides read TGCGCCAGCAGCTTTAGCGGTGCCGGGGAGCTGTTTTTT. Translating gives CASSFSGAGELFF.

The table lists this clonotype with a few counts. The J gene is TRBJ1-5, the V gene TRBV10-3, with 10 bases aligning to TRBD1. From germline, CDR1 is ENHRY and CDR2 SYGVKD. CDR3 length equals 14 residues. V shed 6 bases and J 7 bases; nucleotides not matched to a gene: 6. CDR3 sequence (DNA): TGTGCCATCAGGGCCGGGACAGGGGACCAGCCCCAGCATTTT. Its protein product is CAIRAGTGDQPQHF.

In this sample, this clonotype turned up a few times. The J gene is TRBJ2-1, the V gene TRBV3-1; no definite D call. Germline CDR1 and CDR2: LGHDT and YNNKEL (reference sequence). V was cut by 6 bases and J by 13 bases, with 13 bases left in between. The CDR3 totals 11 residues. The CDR3 DNA reads as TGTGCCAGCAGAATCGCCGGCACTCAGTTCTTC. Translation: CASRIAGTQFF.

In this sample, this clonotype turned up a few times. This chain uses TRBV2 with TRBJ2-1; 8 positions agree with TRBD2. The germline CDR1 and CDR2 sequences are SNHLY and FYNNEI. Trimming took 7 bases from V and 5 from J; bases not matched to a gene: 7. The CDR3 loop spans 14 amino acids. CDR3 in DNA: TGTGCCAGCAATACTGCCGGGGGGGACAATGAGCAGTTCTTC. Translated: CASNTAGGDNEQFF.

This clonotype came up a few times. V usage is TRBV6-5 and J usage is TRBJ1-1, with D uncertain. V was clipped by 1 base and J by 2 bases, with 14 bases between them. The CDR3 totals 16 residues. Germline V gene data show CDR1 as MNHEY and CDR2 as SVGAGI. CDR3 amino acids: CASSYFPQPANTEAFF. The CDR3 region has the DNA TGTGCCAGCAGTTACTTTCCACAGCCCGCCAACACTGAAGCTTTCTTT.

In this sample, this clonotype turned up a few times. This chain joins TRBV4-3 and TRBJ2-1; D gene ambiguous. Germline-derived CDR1 and CDR2 are LGHNA and YSLEER. The CDR3 contains 16 residues. With 3 bases removed from V and 2 bases from J, the gap between germline ends came to 14 bases. The CDR3: CASSHDWAPAYNEQFF. CDR3 nucleotides: TGCGCCAGCAGCCACGATTGGGCCCCGGCCTACAATGAGCAGTTCTTC.

A few counts support this clonotype. The rearrangement joins TRBV6-6 to TRBJ1-6, with a possible D match to TRBD1 (6 bases). The CDR3 contains 14 residues. Germline CDR1 is MNHNY and CDR2 is SVGAGI (reference sequence). The V gene lost 5 bases and the J gene lost 4 bases, with 9 bases spanning the gap. The CDR3 DNA is TGTGCCAGCAGTGATGGACAGTATAATTCACCCCTCCACTTT. It is translated as CASSDGQYNSPLHF.

The sample holds many counts of this clonotype. The rearrangement joins TRBV29-1 to TRBJ2-2, with no clear D. Germline V gene data show CDR1 as SQVTM and CDR2 as ANQGSEA. The CDR3 contains 13 residues. Trimming stripped 4 bases from V and 7 bases from J, with 13 bases between. Here the CDR3 reads CSVARFSGGELFF. DNA for the CDR3: TGCAGCGTTGCGCGATTCAGTGGCGGGGAGCTGTTTTTT.

This clonotype was observed at least ten times. The chain joins TRBV20-1 to TRBJ1-5; D gene ambiguous. V was shortened by 4 bases and J by 4 bases, with 11 bases between the two germline ends. In germline, CDR1 is DFQATT, CDR2 SNEGSKA (reference sequence). The CDR3 length is 13 residues. The CDR3 here is CSATPPQNQPQHF. The CDR3 bases are TGCAGTGCTACCCCCCCACAGAATCAGCCCCAGCATTTT.

This clonotype appeared a few times. The rearrangement joins TRBV5-1 to TRBJ2-7, with 10 bases lining up with TRBD1. This CDR3 is built from 15 residues. Germline CDR1 and CDR2: SGHRS and YFSETQ. The J segment lost 2 bases and the V segment lost 0 bases, leaving 2 bases of the junction unmatched. The CDR3: CASSLVGTGAYEQYF. In DNA form, the CDR3 reads TGCGCCAGCAGCTTGGTAGGGACAGGGGCCTACGAGCAGTACTTC.

This clonotype was counted at least ten times. The chain carries TRBV28 and TRBJ1-4, with 10 bases identical to TRBD1. Germline CDR1 and CDR2: MDHEN and SYDVKM. Losses at the gene ends were 11 bases for V and 10 bases for J; bases not matched to a gene: 7. The CDR3 covers 12 residues. As DNA, the CDR3 is TGTGCCGTCGGGACAGGGGATGGAAAACTGTTTTTT. Translation: CAVGTGDGKLFF.

This clonotype came up many times. The V and J genes are TRBV5-1 and TRBJ2-1; maybe TRBD2 (5 bases). V was cut by 0 bases and J by 2 bases, with 12 bases left in between. The CDR3 length is 16 residues. In germline, CDR1 is SGHRS, CDR2 YFSETQ. This CDR3 is CASSLATDFAYNEQFF. CDR3 in DNA: TGCGCCAGCAGCTTGGCAACGGACTTTGCCTACAATGAGCAGTTCTTC.

This clonotype occurred a few times. This chain joins TRBV12-3 or TRBV12-4 and TRBJ2-7; 7 bases agree with TRBD2. The J segment lost 4 bases and the V segment lost 5 bases, leaving 11 bases of the junction unmatched. This CDR3 contains 15 residues. CDR3 in DNA: TGTGCCAGCAGTCCCCAGGGCGGGGGAGGGTACGAGCAGTACTTC. It translates to CASSPQGGGGYEQYF.

This clonotype was observed a few times. The V call is TRBV6-2 or TRBV6-3, the J call TRBJ2-7, with TRBD1 as a possible D gene (6 bases). From germline, CDR1 is MNHEY and CDR2 SVGEGT. V was trimmed by 4 bases and J by 3 bases, leaving 25 bases between them. This CDR3 contains 18 residues. This chain's CDR3 is CASSSLPYPGTTFYEQYF. The DNA of the CDR3 is TGTGCCAGCAGTTCCCTCCCTTATCCGGGGACAACCTTCTACGAGCAGTACTTC.

This clonotype came up a few times. This sequence joins TRBV18 and TRBJ2-7, with 10 bases that match TRBD2. In germline, CDR1 is KGHSH, CDR2 LQKENI. Trimming removed 4 bases from V and 5 bases from J; junction bases left unmatched: 8. The CDR3 consists of 15 residues. CDR3 amino acids: CASSLSGTSVDEQYF. In DNA, the CDR3 is TGTGCCAGCTCACTGTCCGGGACTAGCGTCGACGAGCAGTACTTC.

The gene calls are TRBV12-3 or TRBV12-4 and TRBJ2-7, with D maybe TRBD2 (6 bases). Trimming took off 5 bases at V and 3 bases at J, with 14 bases between the two ends. This CDR3 has 14 amino acids. The CDR3 DNA follows: TGTGCCAGCAGTCCCGGCCGGGAGAGCTACGAGCAGTACTTC. This encodes CASSPGRESYEQYF.

This clonotype turned up a few times. The J gene is TRBJ1-4, the V gene TRBV18; 8 bases line up with TRBD1. From germline, CDR1 is KGHSH and CDR2 LQKENI. V was clipped by 3 bases and J by 8 bases; unmatched bases: 8. This CDR3 has 15 amino acids. For the CDR3, the DNA is TGTGCCAGCTCACCCAGAGACAGGGGAGGAGAAAAACTGTTTTTT. This codes for CASSPRDRGGEKLFF.

A word on this clonotype: A read error may account for a junction end that differs from germline. The CDR3 here is CASSPADEGLKNF. The CDR3 nucleotides read TGTGCCAGCTCACCAGCAGATGAGGGGCTGAAAAACTTC. The chain couples TRBV18 to TRBJ2-7; D might be TRBD1 or TRBD2, each matching 5 bases. Germline V gene lookup returns CDR1 KGHSH and CDR2 LQKENI. CDR3 length: 13 amino acids.

This clonotype appeared a few times. The V call is TRBV20-1, the J call TRBJ2-1, with a tentative D call TRBD1 (6 bases). V shed 5 bases and J shed 2 bases, with 13 bases lying between them. Germline CDR1 DFQATT, CDR2 SNEGSKA (reference sequence). CDR3 length: 14 amino acids. CDR3 in DNA: TGCAGTGCTCGTTCAGGGGTTACCTACAATGAGCAGTTCTTC. Its protein product is CSARSGVTYNEQFF.

This clonotype was recorded a few times. CDR3 DNA sequence: TGTGCCAGCATCCCCGGGACTAGCGGGAGGGTCTACGAGCAGTACTTC. The encoded protein is CASIPGTSGRVYEQYF. This chain connects TRBV2 to TRBJ2-7; TRBD2 agrees at 16 bases. CDR1 and CDR2 (germline): SNHLY, FYNNEI. V was clipped by 7 bases and J by 3 bases; unmatched bases: 6. The CDR3 is 16 residues long.

This clonotype came up a few times. V and J are TRBV20-1 and TRBJ2-7, with 7 bases aligning to TRBD2. The CDR3 is 15 residues long. Germline assignment: CDR1 DFQATT and CDR2 SNEGSKA (reference sequence). J lost 0 bases, V lost 0 bases, and 5 bases had no gene match. CDR3 residues: CSARDPGGSSYEQYF. The CDR3 nucleotides read TGCAGTGCTAGAGACCCGGGAGGCAGCTCCTACGAGCAGTACTTC.

At least ten counts were recorded for this clonotype. This chain joins TRBV20-1 and TRBJ1-1; D gene unclear. The germline V gene has CDR1 DFQATT and CDR2 SNEGSKA (reference sequence). The CDR3 spans 13 residues. Deletions cut 7 bases from V and 3 bases from J, with 15 bases between. In nucleotides, the CDR3 is TGCAGTGGGGCCCAGAGGTCTGACACTGAAGCTTTCTTT. Its protein product is CSGAQRSDTEAFF.